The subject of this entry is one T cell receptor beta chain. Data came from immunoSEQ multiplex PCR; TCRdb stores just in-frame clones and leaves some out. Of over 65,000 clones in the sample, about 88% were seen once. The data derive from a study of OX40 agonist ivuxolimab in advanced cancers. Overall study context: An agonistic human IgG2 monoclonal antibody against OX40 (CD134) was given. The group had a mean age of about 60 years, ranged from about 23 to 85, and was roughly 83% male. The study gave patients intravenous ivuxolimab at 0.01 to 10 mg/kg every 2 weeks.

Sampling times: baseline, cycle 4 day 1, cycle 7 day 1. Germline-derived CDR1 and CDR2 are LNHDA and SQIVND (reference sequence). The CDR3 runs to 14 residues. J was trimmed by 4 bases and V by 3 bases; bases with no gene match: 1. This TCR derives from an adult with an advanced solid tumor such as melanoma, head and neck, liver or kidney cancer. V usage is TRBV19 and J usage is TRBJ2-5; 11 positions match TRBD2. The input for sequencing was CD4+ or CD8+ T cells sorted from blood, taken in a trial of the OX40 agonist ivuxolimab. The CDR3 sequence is CASSIGLAGETQYF. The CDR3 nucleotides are TGTGCCAGTAGTATCGGACTAGCGGGAGAGACCCAGTACTTC.